The present entry profiles one T cell receptor beta chain with its context. Its specific antigen is unknown. The input lacks base qualities; no much larger clone sits a single base away. In the same sample, other DNA sequences code for this CDR3. The immunoSEQ Assay was used to sequence TCRbeta CDR3 regions. After extraction, genomic DNA underwent amplification by bias-controlled multiplex PCR, followed by high-throughput sequencing. The authors' pipeline ran thus. To quantify the absolute abundance of every unique TCRbeta CDR3 region, sequences were collapsed and filtered. T cell fraction was estimated by normalizing TCRbeta template counts to usable DNA, with usable DNA measured through amplification of reference genes found in all nucleated cells. Repertoire TCRs were annotated as SARS-CoV-2-specific when V gene, CDR3 amino acid sequence and J gene were exactly matched to a known reactive TCR set. MIRA supplied the reference SARS-CoV-2 TCR set, which was filtered for enrichment in COVID-19-positive ImmuneCODE repertoires so that public or cross-reactive TCRs were removed. Using the MIRA antigens, annotated TCRs were further analysed by specific ORF or by position within an ORF. Breadth was defined as the number of annotated unique rearrangements divided by the total number of unique productive rearrangements, and depth was defined as the summed frequency of the annotated unique rearrangements. Two-sided Wilcoxon rank-sum tests were used to compare TCR breadth between groups. In TCRdb, the immuneACCESS table is reduced to in-frame sequences with V and J assigned. These tables do not hold every clone; where another copy was compared, an unresolved V gene accounts for under half, and the others remain unexplained. D and trimming come from the DNA, and the V and J calls and clone size come from that table. The table for this sample lists more than 300,000 clones; around 88% of them were counted only once. The leading ten clones occupy around 4.5% of the sample.

From the cysteine through the phenylalanine, the CDR3 covers 12 amino acids. The read is trimmed to its CDR3 DNA, 36 bases read in frame from base 1. Sequences SEHNR (CDR1) and FQNEAQ (CDR2) are obtained from the germline V gene (reference sequence). The V end loses 1 base and the J end loses 4 bases, and a stretch of 5 bases separates them. Sample treatment or condition, as interpreted from the label and publication: 15 to 20 received Ad26.COV2.S at low or high dose, single or two shots; five or six received placebo; per-sample allocation not given. Repertoires of vaccine and placebo recipients were sequenced from samples taken on day 63 after the first injection. Between 29 July and 7 August 2020, Cohort 1b enrolled about 27 adults aged 18-55 years at one site in Boston, USA. Ad26.COV2.S consisted of a replication-incompetent adenovirus type 26 vector by which a prefusion-stabilized SARS-CoV-2 spike protein from the original Wuhan strain was expressed.

This record comes from a study of Ad26.COV2.S vaccination and SARS-CoV-2 variants (dated by TCRdb to the early 2020s). In terms of the full investigation: Donors in the vaccine arm were drawn from COV1001, a multicentre, randomized, double-blind, placebo-controlled phase I-IIa trial testing Ad26.COV2.S in healthy adults. Ad26.COV2.S was administered intramuscularly at 5 x 10^10 or 1 x 10^11 viral particles, either as a single shot or as two shots given 56 days apart. The TCR-sequenced set comprised around 30 samples: about 19 Ad26.COV2.S vaccine recipients, 5 placebo recipients and 8 SARS-CoV-2 convalescent individuals. Participants in the trial were split at random into five groups of five each, receiving low-dose or high-dose Ad26.COV2.S once or twice, or else placebo on both occasions. Blinding of investigators to trial group allocation was maintained during experiments and outcome assessment. TCRbeta repertoire sequencing served as the tool for gauging how specific and how broad the SARS-CoV-2-reactive T cell receptors were following Ad26.COV2.S vaccination.

Results and caveats for the whole study, not just this receptor: Compared with placebo recipients, Ad26.COV2.S recipients showed higher spike-specific TCR breadth (P = 0.0014). After vaccination, spike-specific CD8+ and CD4+ T cell responses were reported to show substantial breadth. Comparing responses between vaccine doses or regimens was not something the study was powered to do. Non-spike TCR breadth was comparable between vaccine and placebo recipients, consistent with the vaccine containing only spike. The authors noted that the TCR breadth and depth analyses may have underestimated total T cell responses.

This TCR was sampled from a person aged 18-65 years who received the Ad26.COV2.S COVID-19 vaccine or a placebo. The chain is assembled from TRBV7-9 and TRBJ2-7, with the D gene uncertain. Sequenced here: peripheral blood, sampled in a trial of Ad26.COV2.S vaccine versus placebo. This receptor carries the CDR3 CASSLVGYEQYF. In nucleotides, the sequence is TGTGCCAGCAGCTTAGTCGGATACGAGCAGTACTTC.